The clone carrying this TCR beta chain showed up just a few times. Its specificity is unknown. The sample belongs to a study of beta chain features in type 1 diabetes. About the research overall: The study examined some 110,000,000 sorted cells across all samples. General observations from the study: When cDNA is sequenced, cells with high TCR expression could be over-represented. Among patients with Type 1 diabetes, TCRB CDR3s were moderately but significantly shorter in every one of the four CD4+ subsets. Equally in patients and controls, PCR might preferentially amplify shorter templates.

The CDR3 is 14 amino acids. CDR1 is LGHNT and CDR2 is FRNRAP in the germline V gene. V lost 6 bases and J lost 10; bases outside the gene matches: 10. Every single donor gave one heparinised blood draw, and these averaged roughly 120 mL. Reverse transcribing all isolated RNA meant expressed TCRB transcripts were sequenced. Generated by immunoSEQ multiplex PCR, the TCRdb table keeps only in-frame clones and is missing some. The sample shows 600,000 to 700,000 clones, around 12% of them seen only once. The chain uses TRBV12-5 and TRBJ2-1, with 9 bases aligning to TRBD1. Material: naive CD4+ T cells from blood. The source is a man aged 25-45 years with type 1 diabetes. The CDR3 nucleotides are TGTGCTAGTGGACCCCCCGCTACAGGGGGCGAGCAGTTCTTC. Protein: CASGPPATGGEQFF.